This passage covers 26 T cell receptor beta chains from one sample sequenced in a study of blood T cell repertoires in COVID-19. This table comes from immunoSEQ multiplex PCR, and its TCRdb copy is limited to in-frame clones, with some not included. Among under 200,000 clones listed, 86% were seen once. The sample was peripheral blood. The receptors shown here come from a man aged 18 to 29 with acute or convalescent COVID-19.

This chain links TRBV12-5 with TRBJ2-7; D is unclear. Germline V gene lookup returns CDR1 LGHNT and CDR2 FRNRAP. This CDR3 comprises 12 residues. Trimming left V 1 base short and J 4 bases short, with 5 bases between. The CDR3 sequence is CASGLDSYEQYV. DNA for the CDR3: TGTGCTAGTGGTTTGGACAGTTACGAGCAGTACGTC.

This chain uses TRBV5-1 with TRBJ2-7; weak D call: TRBD1 (5 bases). V gave up 1 base and J gave up 1 base, with 9 bases separating them. This CDR3 has 14 amino acids. CDR1 and CDR2 from the germline V gene are SGHRS and YFSETQ. In DNA, the CDR3 is TGCGCCAGCAGCTTGACAGGTTCTTCCTACGAGCAGTACTTC. Its protein product is CASSLTGSSYEQYF.

This sequence joins TRBV5-1 and TRBJ1-6, with 7 bases lining up with TRBD1. This CDR3 has 15 residues. The V gene end was trimmed by 4 bases and the J gene end by 5 bases; junction bases not matched to a gene: 6. Germline CDR1 reads SGHRS; CDR2 reads YFSETQ. This chain's CDR3 is CASSVRDRNNSPLHF. Written as DNA, the CDR3 is TGCGCCAGCAGCGTCCGGGACAGAAATAATTCACCCCTCCACTTT. Supplemented by reference TRBV5-1 and TRBJ1-6, the full variable domain reads KAGVTQTPRYLIKTRGQQVTLSCSPISGHRSVSWYQQTPGQGLQFLFEYFSETQRNKGNFPGRFSGRQFSNSRSEMNVSTLELGDSALYLCASSVRDRNNSPLHFGNGTRLTVT.

The V and J genes are TRBV27 and TRBJ2-7; perhaps TRBD1 as D (6 bases). Germline V gene sequence: CDR1 MNHEY, CDR2 SMNVEV (reference sequence). CDR3 length equals 15 residues. The V gene lost 6 bases and the J gene lost 5 bases, with 20 bases spanning the gap. CDR3 DNA sequence: TGTGCCAGCAGATCAGGGGTCGTCGGGGTTGACGAGCAGTACTTC. Protein product: CASRSGVVGVDEQYF.

The chain recombines TRBV5-5 with TRBJ2-5, with a possible D match to TRBD1 (6 bases). CDR3 length: 15 amino acids. Per germline, CDR1 SGHKS and CDR2 YYEKEE (reference sequence). The germline V and J ends were trimmed by 4 bases and 5 bases, with 18 bases remaining between them. The CDR3 DNA sequence: TGTGCCAGCAGCCTGGTGTTGGGGGCGAGGGAGACCCAGTACTTC. As protein: CASSLVLGARETQYF.

Here the CDR3 DNA reads TGTGCCAGCAGCTTGGGCAGTAGGCCCAATGAGCAGTTCTTC. Protein product: CASSLGSRPNEQFF. This chain links TRBV11-3 with TRBJ2-1; no clear D. Per the germline V gene, CDR1 is SGHNT and CDR2 is YENEEA. This CDR3 has 14 amino acids. Deletions cut 3 bases from V and 6 bases from J, with 12 bases between.

This chain joins TRBV27 and TRBJ2-1, with D possibly TRBD1 on 7 matching bases. Trimming left V 7 bases short and J 0 bases short, with 13 bases between. The CDR3 has 15 residues. Germline-derived CDR1 and CDR2 are MNHEY and SMNVEV (reference sequence). The CDR3 reads CASTGAGGSYNEQFF. The CDR3 coding sequence is TGTGCCAGCACGGGGGCAGGGGGCTCCTACAATGAGCAGTTCTTC.

The rearrangement uses TRBV15 and TRBJ2-7; the D gene is possibly TRBD2 (5 bases). This CDR3 is 13 amino acids long. Trimming pared 0 bases from V and 7 bases from J, leaving 10 bases between. CDR1 and CDR2 (germline): LNHNV, YYDKDF (reference sequence). CDR3 amino acids: CATSRDWTGEQYV. DNA of the CDR3: TGTGCCACCAGCAGAGATTGGACGGGAGAGCAGTACGTC.

The V gene is TRBV18, the J gene TRBJ1-5, with 8 bases lining up with TRBD1. Germline V CDR1 and CDR2: KGHSH, LQKENI. This CDR3 region has 14 residues. V shed 2 bases, J shed 6 bases, and the junction held 3 bases outside the gene matches. CDR3 sequence reads: CASSPDRGSQPQHF. The CDR3 DNA reads as TGTGCCAGCTCACCAGACAGGGGAAGTCAGCCCCAGCATTTT.

The genes are TRBV13 and TRBJ1-2; unclear D gene. Germline V gives CDR1 PRHDT, CDR2 FYEKMQ (reference sequence). The V and J ends lost 0 bases and 8 bases respectively, with 16 bases between them. CDR3 length: 15 residues. This CDR3 is CASSLGLTGQAGYTF. The CDR3 DNA sequence: TGTGCCAGCAGCTTAGGCCTAACTGGGCAGGCCGGCTACACCTTC.

V gene TRBV11-2 combines with J gene TRBJ1-4; 7 nucleotides agree with TRBD1. V shed 1 base and J 7 bases; nucleotides not matched to a gene: 15. The CDR3 sequence is 18 residues long. Germline V gene lookup returns CDR1 SGHAT and CDR2 FQNNGV. DNA of the CDR3: TGTGCCAGCAGCTTAGGAGGAGGGGGCGCGATTCAAAGTGAAAAACTGTTTTTT. This sequence encodes CASSLGGGGAIQSEKLFF.

The CDR3 is CSVEDGGAGTEAFF. The CDR3 DNA sequence: TGCAGCGTTGAAGACGGGGGGGCCGGTACTGAAGCTTTCTTT. The genes are TRBV29-1 and TRBJ1-1; D is perhaps TRBD1 (6 bases). The CDR3 sequence is 14 residues long. V was cut by 0 bases and J by 5 bases, with 13 bases left in between. Germline-derived CDR1 and CDR2 are SQVTM and ANQGSEA.

V gene TRBV9 combines with J gene TRBJ1-2; D is undetermined. The V gene's germline CDR1 is SGDLS and CDR2 YYNGEE. The germline V and J ends were trimmed by 4 bases and 6 bases, with 16 bases remaining between them. CDR3 length: 14 residues. CDR3 protein: CASSTSGAADGYTF. As DNA, the CDR3 is TGTGCCAGCAGCACTTCGGGAGCTGCGGATGGCTACACCTTC.

The chain has TRBV30 and TRBJ1-5; TRBD1 matches at 10 bases. Trimming at V came to 2 bases and at J to 1 base, leaving 8 bases not matched to a gene. There are 17 residues in the CDR3. Germline assignment: CDR1 GTSNPN and CDR2 SVGIG (reference sequence). In nucleotides, the CDR3 is TGTGCCTGGAGTCCGGGACAGGGGATTAGGAGCAATCAGCCCCAGCATTTT. The encoded protein is CAWSPGQGIRSNQPQHF.

The chain combines TRBV9 with TRBJ2-3, with a possible D match to TRBD1 (6 bases). From germline, CDR1 is SGDLS and CDR2 YYNGEE. The CDR3 covers 15 residues. The V end lost 6 bases, the J end lost 2 bases, and 16 bases lay between the germline ends. The CDR3 DNA follows: TGTGCCAGCACTTCCTTACAGGGTTTCACAGATACGCAGTATTTT. It is translated as CASTSLQGFTDTQYF.

The chain combines TRBV7-3 with TRBJ2-5; 12 bases fit TRBD1. CDR3 length equals 15 residues. V lost 5 bases and J lost 4; bases outside the gene matches: 5. Germline CDR1 SGHTA, CDR2 FQGTGA. CDR3 DNA: TGTGCCAGCAGCCCCGGGACAGGGGGCGCAGAGACCCAGTACTTC. This encodes CASSPGTGGAETQYF.

A single count supports this clone. The V call is TRBV6-5, the J call TRBJ1-3; no firm D call. The CDR3 runs to 13 residues. V was trimmed by 5 bases and J by 3 bases, leaving 8 bases between them. CDR1 is MNHEY and CDR2 is SVGAGI in the germline V gene. This CDR3 reads CASSRGIGNTIYF. CDR3 DNA sequence: TGTGCCAGCAGTAGAGGAATTGGAAACACCATATATTTT.

The chain couples TRBV6-5 to TRBJ2-7; 8 bases line up with TRBD1. CDR1 MNHEY and CDR2 SVGAGI come from the germline V gene. This CDR3 contains 14 residues. The V segment lost 2 bases and the J segment 4 bases; nucleotides outside the gene matches: 4. The CDR3 nucleotides are TGTGCCAGCAGTTACACAGGACAGGGTTACGAGCAGTACTTC. Residues: CASSYTGQGYEQYF.

The chain carries TRBV9 and TRBJ1-5, with D unresolved. The germline V gene encodes CDR1 SGDLS and CDR2 YYNGEE. CDR3 length: 16 residues. Trimming cost V 0 bases and J 2 bases, with 12 bases left between them. The CDR3 loop reads CASSVGEGWGNQPQHF. In DNA form, the CDR3 reads TGTGCCAGCAGCGTAGGAGAGGGTTGGGGCAATCAGCCCCAGCATTTT.

V and J are TRBV7-8 and TRBJ1-3; possible D gene TRBD1, 5 bases. Trimming stripped 1 base from V and 0 bases from J, with 16 bases between. The CDR3 is 18 amino acids. Looked up from germline, CDR1 is SGHVS and CDR2 is FQNEAQ. Written as DNA, the CDR3 is TGTGCCAGCAGCTTAGGGCTTGGGGCGGGAAGCTCTGGAAACACCATATATTTT. Translation: CASSLGLGAGSSGNTIYF. Full variable domain (rest looked up from reference TRBV7-8 and TRBJ1-3): GAGVSQSPRYKVAKRGQDVALRCDPISGHVSLFWYQQALGQGPEFLTYFQNEAQLDKSGLPSDRFFAERPEGSVSTLKIQRTQQEDSAVYLCASSLGLGAGSSGNTIYFGEGSWLTVV.

The gene calls are TRBV30 and TRBJ1-5, with unresolved D. The CDR3 has 13 amino acids. Germline CDR1 is GTSNPN and CDR2 is SVGIG (reference sequence). Trimming took 0 bases from V and 5 from J, leaving 8 bases between them. The CDR3 spells CAWSVTRDQPQHF. Here the CDR3 DNA reads TGTGCCTGGAGTGTAACCCGGGATCAGCCCCAGCATTTT.

The rearrangement uses TRBV7-2 and TRBJ1-2; 8 nucleotides agree with TRBD1. The CDR3 loop spans 14 amino acids. The germline V gene encodes CDR1 SGHTA and CDR2 FQGNSA. With V trimmed by 4 bases and J by 6 bases, 7 bases remained unmatched. The CDR3 region is CASSYRDRRDGYTF. For the CDR3, the DNA is TGTGCCAGCAGCTACAGGGACAGGCGCGATGGCTACACCTTC.

This clone has only one observation. V is TRBV3-1 (or the pseudogene TRBV3-2) and J is TRBJ1-5, with TRBD1 as a possible D gene (5 bases). Germline V lookup: CDR1 LGHDT, CDR2 YNNKEL (reference sequence). The V gene lost 4 bases and the J gene lost 5 bases, with 27 bases spanning the gap. CDR3 size: 19 residues. The CDR3 bases are TGTGCCAGCAGCCTAGGGAAGGGGCGCGAATTGGGCGTAGATCAGCCCCAGCATTTT. This gives the protein CASSLGKGRELGVDQPQHF.

The chain combines TRBV5-1 with TRBJ2-6, with D unclear. V was pared by 0 bases and J by 2 bases, with 6 bases between. The CDR3 spans 15 residues. Looked up from germline, CDR1 is SGHRS and CDR2 is YFSETQ. CDR3 in amino acids: CASSLAQAGANVLTF. The CDR3 bases are TGCGCCAGCAGCTTGGCCCAGGCTGGGGCCAACGTCCTGACTTTC.

The sample holds one count of this clone. This sequence joins TRBV7-9 and TRBJ1-2; 9 bases fit TRBD1. V lost 5 bases, J lost 2 bases, and 9 bases stayed unmatched. Germline assignment: CDR1 SEHNR and CDR2 FQNEAQ (reference sequence). This CDR3 has 16 amino acids. The CDR3 loop reads CASSTIRQGGNYGYTF. The CDR3 DNA reads as TGTGCCAGCAGCACCATAAGACAGGGGGGGAACTATGGCTACACCTTC.

This chain links TRBV5-1 with TRBJ1-5; D is possibly TRBD1 (5 bases). V was trimmed by 3 bases and J by 5 bases, leaving 18 bases between them. The germline CDR1 and CDR2 sequences are SGHRS and YFSETQ. This CDR3 contains 16 residues. The chain's CDR3 is CASSYIYRNADQPQHF. The DNA of the CDR3 is TGCGCCAGCAGCTATATTTACAGGAATGCTGATCAGCCCCAGCATTTT.